What follows is one T cell receptor beta chain and its context. Repertoires were generated with immunoSEQ multiplex PCR, while TCRdb's copy carries only in-frame clones and drops some. The sample gives hundreds of thousands of clones, around 87% of which show up once; approximately 1.7% is in the top ten. This CDR3 is built from 16 residues. Germline V gene data show CDR1 as SGHTA and CDR2 as FQGNSA. V trimming: 0 bases; J trimming: 3 bases; junction bases outside the gene matches: 8. This specimen belongs to a study of blood T cell repertoires in COVID-19. The TCR sequence derives from a woman aged 45-65 years who had recovered from COVID-19. Sequenced sample: PBMCs or T cells enriched from blood (not recorded which). V and J are TRBV7-2 and TRBJ2-7; 7 nucleotides align to TRBD2. The DNA for the CDR3 is TGTGCCAGCAGCTTAGCGGGAGGCGGGGGTTTCTACGAGCAGTACTTC. This encodes CASSLAGGGGFYEQYF.